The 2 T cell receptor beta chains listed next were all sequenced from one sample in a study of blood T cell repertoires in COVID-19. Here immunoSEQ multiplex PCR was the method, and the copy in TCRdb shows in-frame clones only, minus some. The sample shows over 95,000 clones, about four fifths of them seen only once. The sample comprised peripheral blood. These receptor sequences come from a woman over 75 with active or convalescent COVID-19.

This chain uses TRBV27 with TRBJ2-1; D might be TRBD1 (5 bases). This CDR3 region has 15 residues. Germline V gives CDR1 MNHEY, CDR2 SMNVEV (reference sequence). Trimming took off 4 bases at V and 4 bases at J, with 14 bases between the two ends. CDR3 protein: CASSSADSQYNEQFF. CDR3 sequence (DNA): TGTGCCAGCAGTTCCGCCGACAGCCAATACAATGAGCAGTTCTTC.

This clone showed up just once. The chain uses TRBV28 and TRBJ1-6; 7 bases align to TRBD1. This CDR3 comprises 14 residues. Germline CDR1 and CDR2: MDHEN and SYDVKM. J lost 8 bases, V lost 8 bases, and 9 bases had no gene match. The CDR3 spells CASGSRGSDSPLHF. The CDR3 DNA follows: TGTGCCAGCGGCAGCAGGGGGAGCGATTCACCCCTCCACTTT.